This note documents a single T cell receptor (beta chain) sequence. Its target is unknown. These data originate in a study of T cell responses to AZD1222 COVID-19 vaccine. Clones were read by immunoSEQ multiplex PCR, and TCRdb kept only the in-frame ones, dropping some. The sample has 110,000 or so clones, more than 70% seen once. Study observations and caveats: The sample set comprised mostly white British donors with more females, and clonal diversity was possibly underestimated. Researchers took repertoire samples only after the peak T cell response had come.

The sample in question was peripheral blood, obtained 28 days after the second AZD1222 dose. This clonotype was obtained from an adult who received the AZD1222 COVID-19 vaccine.

CDR3 nucleotide sequence: TGTGCCAGCAGTCGGGCGGTAGGGGAGACCCAGTACTTC. It yields the protein CASSRAVGETQYF. This chain joins TRBV27 and TRBJ2-5; D is unclear. This CDR3 has 13 residues. CDR1 and CDR2 (germline): MNHEY, SMNVEV (reference sequence). V was pared by 5 bases and J by 5 bases, with 12 bases between.